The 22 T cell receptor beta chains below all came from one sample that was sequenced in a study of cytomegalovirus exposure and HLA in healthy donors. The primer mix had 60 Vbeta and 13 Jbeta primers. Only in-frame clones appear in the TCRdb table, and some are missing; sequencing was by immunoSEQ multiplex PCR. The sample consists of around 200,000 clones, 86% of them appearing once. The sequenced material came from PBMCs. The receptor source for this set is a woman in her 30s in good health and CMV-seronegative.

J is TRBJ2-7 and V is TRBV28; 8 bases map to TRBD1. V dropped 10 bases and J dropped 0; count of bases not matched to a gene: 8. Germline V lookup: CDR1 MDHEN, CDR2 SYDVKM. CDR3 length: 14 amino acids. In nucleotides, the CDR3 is TGTGCCACCCTGGACAGGGCGACCTCCTACGAGCAGTACTTC. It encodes CATLDRATSYEQYF.

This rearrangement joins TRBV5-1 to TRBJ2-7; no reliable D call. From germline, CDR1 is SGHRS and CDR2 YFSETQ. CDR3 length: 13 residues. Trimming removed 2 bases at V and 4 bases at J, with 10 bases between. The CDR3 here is CASSFSSQYEQYF. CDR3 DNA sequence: TGCGCCAGCAGCTTTTCATCCCAATACGAGCAGTACTTC.

The CDR3 sequence: CASSVGTGISYEQYF. In DNA form, the CDR3 reads TGTGCCAGCAGCGTAGGGACAGGGATCTCCTACGAGCAGTACTTC. The V and J genes are TRBV9 and TRBJ2-7, with 8 bases matching TRBD1. Germline CDR1 reads SGDLS; CDR2 reads YYNGEE. V dropped 0 bases and J dropped 0; count of bases not matched to a gene: 2. CDR3 length: 15 amino acids.

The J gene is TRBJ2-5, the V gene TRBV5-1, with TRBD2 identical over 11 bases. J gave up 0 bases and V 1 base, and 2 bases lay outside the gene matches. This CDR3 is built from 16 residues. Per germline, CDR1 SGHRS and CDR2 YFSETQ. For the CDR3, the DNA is TGCGCCAGCAGCTTGTTACTAGCGGGGGACCAAGAGACCCAGTACTTC. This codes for CASSLLLAGDQETQYF.

Here the CDR3 reads CASSKGQSTDTQYF. For the CDR3, the DNA is TGTGCCAGCAGTAAAGGACAGAGCACAGATACGCAGTATTTT. This chain links TRBV11-3 with TRBJ2-3; perhaps TRBD1 as D (6 bases). The CDR3 is made up of 14 amino acids. V was pared by 6 bases and J by 0 bases, with 10 bases between. The germline gives CDR1 SGHNT, CDR2 YENEEA.

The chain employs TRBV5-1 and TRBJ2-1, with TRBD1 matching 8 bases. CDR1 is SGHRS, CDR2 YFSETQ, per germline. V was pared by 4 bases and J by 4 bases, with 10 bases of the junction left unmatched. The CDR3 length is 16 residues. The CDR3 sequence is CASSDPRQGQYNEQFF. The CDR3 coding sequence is TGCGCCAGCAGCGACCCTCGACAGGGGCAGTACAATGAGCAGTTCTTC. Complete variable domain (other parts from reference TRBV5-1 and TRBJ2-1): KAGVTQTPRYLIKTRGQQVTLSCSPISGHRSVSWYQQTPGQGLQFLFEYFSETQRNKGNFPGRFSGRQFSNSRSEMNVSTLELGDSALYLCASSDPRQGQYNEQFFGPGTRLTVL.

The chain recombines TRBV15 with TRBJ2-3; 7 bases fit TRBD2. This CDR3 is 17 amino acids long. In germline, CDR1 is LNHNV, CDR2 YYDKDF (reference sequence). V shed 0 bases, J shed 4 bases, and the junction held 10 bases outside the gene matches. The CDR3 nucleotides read TGTGCCACCAGCAGAGATCTCGGTGGGAGGGCCGCAGATACGCAGTATTTT. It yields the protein CATSRDLGGRAADTQYF. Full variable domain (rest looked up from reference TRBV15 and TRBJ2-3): DAMVIQNPRYQVTQFGKPVTLSCSQTLNHNVMYWYQQKSSQAPKLLFHYYDKDFNNEADTPDNFQSRRPNTSFCFLDIRSPGLGDTAMYLCATSRDLGGRAADTQYFGPGTRLTVL.

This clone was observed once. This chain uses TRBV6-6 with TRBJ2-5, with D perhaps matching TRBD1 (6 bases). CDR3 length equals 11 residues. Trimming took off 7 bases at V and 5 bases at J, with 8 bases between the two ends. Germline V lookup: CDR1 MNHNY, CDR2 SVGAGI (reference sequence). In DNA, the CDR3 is TGTGCCAGCACCACAGGGGAGACCCAGTACTTC. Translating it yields CASTTGETQYF.

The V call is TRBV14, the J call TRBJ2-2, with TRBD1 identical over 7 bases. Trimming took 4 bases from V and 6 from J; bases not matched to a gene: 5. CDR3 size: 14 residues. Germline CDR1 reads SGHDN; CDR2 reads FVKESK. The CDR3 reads CASSRDRVSGELFF. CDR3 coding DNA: TGTGCCAGCAGCCGCGACAGGGTGTCCGGGGAGCTGTTTTTT.

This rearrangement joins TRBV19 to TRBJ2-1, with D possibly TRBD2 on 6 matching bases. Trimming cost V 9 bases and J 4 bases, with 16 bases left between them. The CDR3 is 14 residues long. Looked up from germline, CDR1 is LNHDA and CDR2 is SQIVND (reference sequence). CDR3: CASTWRDGYNEQFF. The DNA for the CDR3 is TGTGCCAGCACTTGGCGGGACGGTTACAATGAGCAGTTCTTC.

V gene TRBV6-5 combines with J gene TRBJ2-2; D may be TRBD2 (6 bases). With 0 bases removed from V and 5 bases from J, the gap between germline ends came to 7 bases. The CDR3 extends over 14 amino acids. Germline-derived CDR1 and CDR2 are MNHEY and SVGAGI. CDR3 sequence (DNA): TGTGCCAGCAGTTACTCGGGACTGACCGGGGAGCTGTTTTTT. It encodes CASSYSGLTGELFF.

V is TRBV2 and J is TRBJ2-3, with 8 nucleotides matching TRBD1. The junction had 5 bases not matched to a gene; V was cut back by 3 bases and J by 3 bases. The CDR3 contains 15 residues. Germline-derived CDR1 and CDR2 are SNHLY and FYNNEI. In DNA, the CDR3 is TGTGCCAGCAGTGATCCAGGGGGCCCAACAGATACGCAGTATTTT. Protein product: CASSDPGGPTDTQYF.

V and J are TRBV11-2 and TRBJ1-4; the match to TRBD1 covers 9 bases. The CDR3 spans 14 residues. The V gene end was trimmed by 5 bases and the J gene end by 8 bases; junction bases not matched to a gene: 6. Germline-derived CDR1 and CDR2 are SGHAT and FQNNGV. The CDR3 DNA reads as TGTGCCAGCAGCCTGAGGACAGGGGACGAAAAACTGTTTTTT. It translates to CASSLRTGDEKLFF.

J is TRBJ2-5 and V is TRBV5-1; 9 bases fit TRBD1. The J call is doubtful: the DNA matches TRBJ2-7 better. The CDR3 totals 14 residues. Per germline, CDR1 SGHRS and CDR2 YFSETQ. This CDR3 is CASRGTGSSYEQYF. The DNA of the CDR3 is TGCGCCAGCAGAGGGACAGGGAGTTCCTACGAGCAGTACTTC.

The DNA for the CDR3 is TGTGCCAGCAGCTTGGGGGGGCAATTTGGGGAAAAACTGTTTTTT. It yields the protein CASSLGGQFGEKLFF. The chain joins TRBV5-4 to TRBJ1-4, with D possibly matching TRBD1 (6 bases). Trimming took 0 bases from V and 8 from J, leaving 14 bases between them. CDR3 length: 15 amino acids. From germline, CDR1 is SGHNT and CDR2 YYREEE (reference sequence).

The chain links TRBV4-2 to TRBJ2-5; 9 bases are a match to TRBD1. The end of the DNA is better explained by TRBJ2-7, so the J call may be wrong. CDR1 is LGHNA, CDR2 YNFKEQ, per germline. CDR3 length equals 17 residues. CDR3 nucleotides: TGTGCCAGCAGCGGCGGGACAGGGCCCTTGCTGTTCTACGAGCAGTACTTC. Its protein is CASSGGTGPLLFYEQYF.

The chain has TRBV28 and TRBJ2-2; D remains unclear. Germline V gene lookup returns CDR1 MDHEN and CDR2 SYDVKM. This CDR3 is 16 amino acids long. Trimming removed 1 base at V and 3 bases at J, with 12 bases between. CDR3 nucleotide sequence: TGTGCCAGCAGTTTATTTGATCGACAAGACACCGGGGAGCTGTTTTTT. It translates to CASSLFDRQDTGELFF. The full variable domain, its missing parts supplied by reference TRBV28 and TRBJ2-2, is DVKVTQSSRYLVKRTGEKVFLECVQDMDHENMFWYRQDPGLGLRLIYFSYDVKMKEKGDIPEGYSVSREKKERFSLILESASTNQTSMYLCASSLFDRQDTGELFFGEGSRLTVL.

The CDR3 bases are TGTGCCAGCAGTTTATCGGGGGAGGGCCAGCCCCAGCATTTT. This sequence encodes CASSLSGEGQPQHF. The chain is built from TRBV27 and TRBJ1-5; possibly TRBD1 for D (5 bases). This CDR3 has 14 residues. The germline V and J ends were trimmed by 0 bases and 7 bases, with 10 bases remaining between them. Germline CDR1 and CDR2: MNHEY and SMNVEV (reference sequence).

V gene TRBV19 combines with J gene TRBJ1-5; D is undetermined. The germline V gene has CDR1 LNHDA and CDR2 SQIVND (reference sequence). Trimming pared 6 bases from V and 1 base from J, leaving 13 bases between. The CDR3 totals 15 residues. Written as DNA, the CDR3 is TGTGCCAGTAGGCCCCCGGGTTTGAGCAATCAGCCCCAGCATTTT. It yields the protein CASRPPGLSNQPQHF.

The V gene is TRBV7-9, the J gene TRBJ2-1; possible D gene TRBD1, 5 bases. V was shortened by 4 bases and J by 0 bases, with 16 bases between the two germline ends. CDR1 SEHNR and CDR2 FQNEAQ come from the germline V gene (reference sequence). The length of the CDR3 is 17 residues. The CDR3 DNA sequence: TGTGCCAGCAGCTACCAAGGGGCAGCTAGCTCCTACAATGAGCAGTTCTTC. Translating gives CASSYQGAASSYNEQFF. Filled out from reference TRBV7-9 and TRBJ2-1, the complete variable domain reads DTGVSQNPRHKITKRGQNVTFRCDPISEHNRLYWYRQTLGQGPEFLTYFQNEAQLEKSRLLSDRFSAERPKGSFSTLEIQRTEQGDSAMYLCASSYQGAASSYNEQFFGPGTRLTVL.

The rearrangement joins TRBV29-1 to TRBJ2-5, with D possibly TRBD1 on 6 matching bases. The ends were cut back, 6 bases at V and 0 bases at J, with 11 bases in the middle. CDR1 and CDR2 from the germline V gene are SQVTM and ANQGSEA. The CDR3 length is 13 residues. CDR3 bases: TGCAGCGTCTTAGGGACATACCAAGAGACCCAGTACTTC. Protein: CSVLGTYQETQYF.

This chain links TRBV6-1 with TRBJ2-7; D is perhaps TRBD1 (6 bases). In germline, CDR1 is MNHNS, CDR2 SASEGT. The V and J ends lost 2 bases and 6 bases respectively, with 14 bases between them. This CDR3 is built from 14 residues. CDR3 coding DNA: TGTGCCAGCAGTGAACAGGGGAGAATGGGCGAGCAGTACTTC. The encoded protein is CASSEQGRMGEQYF.